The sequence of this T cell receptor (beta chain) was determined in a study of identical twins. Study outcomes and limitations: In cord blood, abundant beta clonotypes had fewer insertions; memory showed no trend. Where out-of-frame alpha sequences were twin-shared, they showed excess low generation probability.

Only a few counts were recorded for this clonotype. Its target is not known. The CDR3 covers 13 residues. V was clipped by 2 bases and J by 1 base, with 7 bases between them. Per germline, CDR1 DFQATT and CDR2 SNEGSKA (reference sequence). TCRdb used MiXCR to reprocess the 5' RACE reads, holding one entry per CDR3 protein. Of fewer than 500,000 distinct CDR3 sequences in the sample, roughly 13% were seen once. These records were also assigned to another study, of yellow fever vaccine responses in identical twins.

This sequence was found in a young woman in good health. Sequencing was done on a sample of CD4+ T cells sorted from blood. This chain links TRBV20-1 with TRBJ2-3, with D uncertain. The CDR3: CSARMAGTDTQYF. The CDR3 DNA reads TGCAGTGCTAGAATGGCCGGCACAGATACGCAGTATTTT.